The sequence of this T cell receptor beta chain was determined in a study of regulatory T cells in long-lasting Graves disease. Study details: The study enrolled newly diagnosed Graves' patients on antithyroid drugs under 3 months.

Arm-PCR of CDR3 regions with iRepertoire HTBI primers generated TCR beta libraries. TCRdb reprocessed the multiplex PCR reads via MiXCR and lists one record per CDR3 protein. The sample has roughly 610,000 distinct CDR3 sequences, under 20% seen once. This clonotype has ten or more counts. Antigen unknown. Time point reported: newly diagnosed GD, antithyroid drugs for less than 3 months. PBMC-derived RNA was used for the TCR library. This CDR3 spans 20 amino acids. After removal of 5 bases from V and 13 bases from J, the junction contained 27 bases not matched to a gene. Study conclusions and caveats: Persistent Graves' patients showed less TCR diversity than newly diagnosed patients showed. Clonotypes that were public and shared totalled 2,500 to 3,500 in persistent patients versus about a thousand in new patients.

Separately, the same data were catalogued under a study of T cells in Graves' hyperthyroidism and ophthalmopathy. From that report: Recently diagnosed hyperthyroidism of less than 2 months' duration affected patients aged 18 to 65.

Sequenced material: peripheral blood mononuclear cells (PBMCs), taken at new diagnosis, from a patient treated with antithyroid drugs. The rearrangement links TRBV12-3 or TRBV12-4 to TRBJ2-1, with TRBD2 matching 12 bases. The receptor was derived from a woman aged 30 to 39 with Graves disease. In nucleotides, the CDR3 is TGTGCCAGCAGTCAAATATCAGGGTCAAAGTGGACTAGCGGGACGTCCGAACAGTTCTTC. Translating gives CASSQISGSKWTSGTSEQFF.